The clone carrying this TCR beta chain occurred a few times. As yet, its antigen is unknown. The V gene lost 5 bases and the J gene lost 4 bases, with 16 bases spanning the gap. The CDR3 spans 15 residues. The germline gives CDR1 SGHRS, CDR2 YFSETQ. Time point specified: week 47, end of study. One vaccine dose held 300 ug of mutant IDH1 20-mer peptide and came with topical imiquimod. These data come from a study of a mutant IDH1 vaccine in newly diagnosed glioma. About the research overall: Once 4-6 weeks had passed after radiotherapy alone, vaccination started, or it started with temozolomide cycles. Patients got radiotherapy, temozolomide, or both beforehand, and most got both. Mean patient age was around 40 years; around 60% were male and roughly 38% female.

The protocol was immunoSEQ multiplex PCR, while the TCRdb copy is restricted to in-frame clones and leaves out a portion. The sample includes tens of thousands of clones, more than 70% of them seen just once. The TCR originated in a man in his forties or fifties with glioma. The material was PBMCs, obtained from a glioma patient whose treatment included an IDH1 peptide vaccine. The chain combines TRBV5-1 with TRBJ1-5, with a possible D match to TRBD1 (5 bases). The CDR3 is CASSSTAGRNQPQHF. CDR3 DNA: TGCGCCAGCAGTAGTACCGCAGGGAGAAATCAGCCCCAGCATTTT.